The subject of this entry is one T cell receptor (beta chain). Its antigen is undetermined. This sample is part of a study of CD8 T cell repertoires and HIV-1 epitope variants. The method was immunoSEQ multiplex PCR; TCRdb's version includes in-frame clones alone and lacks a portion of them. The sample holds a few thousand clones, less than 75% seen once. With 5 bases removed from V and 1 base from J, the gap between germline ends came to 12 bases. This CDR3 comprises 14 residues. Germline-derived CDR1 and CDR2 are SEHNR and FQNEAQ (reference sequence). This chain joins TRBV7-9 and TRBJ2-7; maybe TRBD1 (5 bases). The sample taken for sequencing was cultured CD8+ T cells derived from PBMCs. This TCR was recovered from a male donor with HIV. CDR3 residues: CASSPVQGSYEQYF. The CDR3 DNA reads TGTGCCAGCAGCCCCGTGCAGGGTTCCTACGAGCAGTACTTC.